The 9 T cell receptor beta chains given below trace back to one sample, sequenced in a study of T cells after yellow fever vaccination. MiXCR was run by TCRdb on the 5' RACE reads, yielding one entry per CDR3 protein. The profile covers 610,000 or so distinct CDR3 sequences, with 9% to 15% appearing a single time and approximately 15% taken by the ten largest. The sequencing used PBMCs, collected on the day of the yellow fever booster vaccination. The receptors were gathered from a man aged 25 to 40 who received the YFV17D yellow fever vaccine.

The V gene is TRBV15, the J gene TRBJ2-1; TRBD2 matches 8 bases. Trimming took 3 bases from V and 1 from J; bases not matched to a gene: 5. This CDR3 is built from 16 residues. Germline V gene data show CDR1 as LNHNV and CDR2 as YYDKDF (reference sequence). In nucleotides, the CDR3 is TGTGCCACCAGCAGGTCACTAGCGGCATCCTACAATGAGCAGTTCTTC. This encodes CATSRSLAASYNEQFF. The full variable domain, rest sourced from reference TRBV15 and TRBJ2-1, is DAMVIQNPRYQVTQFGKPVTLSCSQTLNHNVMYWYQQKSSQAPKLLFHYYDKDFNNEADTPDNFQSRRPNTSFCFLDIRSPGLGDTAMYLCATSRSLAASYNEQFFGPGTRLTVL.

The table lists this clonotype with a few counts. This chain links TRBV7-9 with TRBJ2-5, with D possibly matching TRBD1 (6 bases). The CDR3 extends over 15 amino acids. Per the germline V gene, CDR1 is SEHNR and CDR2 is FQNEAQ (reference sequence). V was clipped by 7 bases and J by 4 bases, with 19 bases between them. The CDR3 reads CASTLTGTWGETQYF. In DNA, the CDR3 is TGTGCCAGCACCCTGACAGGTACCTGGGGAGAGACCCAGTACTTC.

The gene calls are TRBV10-1 and TRBJ2-3, with 8 bases that match TRBD2. Looked up from germline, CDR1 is WNHNN and CDR2 is SYGVQD (reference sequence). The CDR3 is 15 amino acids. With V trimmed by 2 bases and J by 3 bases, 4 bases remained unmatched. This chain's CDR3 is CASSERVAGTDTQYF. The CDR3, as DNA: TGCGCCAGCAGTGAGAGGGTAGCGGGAACAGATACGCAGTATTTT.

This chain uses TRBV24-1 with TRBJ2-5; 8 positions match TRBD2. Losses at the gene ends were 7 bases for V and 4 bases for J; bases not matched to a gene: 7. CDR3 size: 14 residues. Germline loops: CDR1 KGHDR, CDR2 SFDVKD. CDR3 nucleotide sequence: TGTGCCACCAGGGACAGCGGGAGTTCAGAGACCCAGTACTTC. Translating gives CATRDSGSSETQYF.

The J gene is TRBJ2-1, the V gene TRBV29-1, with a tentative D call TRBD1 (6 bases). Between the trimmed V and J ends, which lost 7 bases and 6 bases, there was a span of 16 bases. The CDR3 totals 13 residues. Germline V lookup: CDR1 SQVTM, CDR2 ANQGSEA. CDR3: CSAGARSPNEQFF. CDR3 coding DNA: TGCAGCGCAGGGGCGAGGAGCCCCAATGAGCAGTTCTTC.

This clonotype has a handful of counts. The gene calls are TRBV5-4 and TRBJ1-4, with TRBD1 matching 7 bases. The J segment lost 14 bases and the V segment lost 4 bases, leaving 14 bases of the junction unmatched. The CDR3 has 14 amino acids. CDR1 is SGHNT and CDR2 is YYREEE in the germline V gene (reference sequence). The CDR3, as DNA: TGTGCCAGCAGCCTGGACAGGAGTCTCCTTCCTCTGTTTTTT. It codes for CASSLDRSLLPLFF.

V is TRBV5-4 and J is TRBJ2-7, with 7 bases matching TRBD1. This CDR3 region has 16 residues. The V segment lost 3 bases and the J segment 6 bases; nucleotides outside the gene matches: 15. The germline V gene has CDR1 SGHNT and CDR2 YYREEE (reference sequence). This chain's CDR3 is CASSSRTGTQGVEQYF. The CDR3 DNA reads TGTGCCAGCAGCTCCCGGACAGGTACACAGGGCGTCGAGCAGTACTTC.

This clonotype was counted between two and nine times. The chain is built from TRBV7-2 and TRBJ2-1, with 8 nucleotides matching TRBD2. Germline V gives CDR1 SGHTA, CDR2 FQGNSA. Trimming took 1 base from V and 4 from J; bases not matched to a gene: 6. The CDR3 sequence is 16 residues long. CDR3 sequence (DNA): TGTGCCAGCAGCTTAGGAGCGGGAGTCCCTTACAATGAGCAGTTCTTC. Protein: CASSLGAGVPYNEQFF.

The chain joins TRBV18 to TRBJ2-3; possibly TRBD2 for D (5 bases). Germline CDR1 is KGHSH and CDR2 is LQKENI. This CDR3 contains 16 residues. Between the trimmed V and J ends, which lost 3 bases and 1 base, there was a span of 14 bases. Written as DNA, the CDR3 is TGTGCCAGCTCACCTCCTAGCCGTTGGGGCACAGATACGCAGTATTTT. As protein: CASSPPSRWGTDTQYF.